The 14 T cell receptor beta chains listed next were all sequenced from one sample in a study of T cell responses to AZD1222 COVID-19 vaccine. Some clones are missing from TCRdb's copy, which holds only in-frame ones; the method was immunoSEQ multiplex PCR. Of around 140,000 clones in the sample, almost 85% are singletons; the top ten hold around 8%. The sample here was peripheral blood, taken 28 days after the second dose of the MenACWY control vaccine. All receptors come from an adult who received the MenACWY meningococcal vaccine as a control.

This clone showed up just a few times. V is TRBV19 and J is TRBJ2-1; possible D gene TRBD1, 5 bases. In germline, CDR1 is LNHDA, CDR2 SQIVND (reference sequence). CDR3 size: 14 residues. The germline V and J ends were trimmed by 6 bases and 5 bases, with 14 bases remaining between them. The DNA of the CDR3 is TGTGCCAGTAGCCCGCAGGGCTTCCACAATGAGCAGTTCTTC. Its protein product is CASSPQGFHNEQFF. Supplemented by reference TRBV19 and TRBJ2-1, the full variable domain reads DGGITQSPKYLFRKEGQNVTLSCEQNLNHDAMYWYRQDPGQGLRLIYYSQIVNDFQKGDIAEGYSVSREKKESFPLTVTSAQKNPTAFYLCASSPQGFHNEQFFGPGTRLTVL.

This chain connects TRBV5-4 to TRBJ2-7; no clear D gene. The CDR3 loop spans 13 amino acids. Trimming pared 10 bases from V and 0 bases from J, leaving 14 bases between. CDR1 and CDR2 (germline): SGHNT, YYREEE (reference sequence). CDR3 in amino acids: CAAASGSSYEQYF. The CDR3 nucleotides read TGTGCCGCGGCCTCCGGGTCCTCCTACGAGCAGTACTTC.

The gene calls are TRBV11-1 and TRBJ2-1; no definite D call. The length of the CDR3 is 10 residues. Germline assignment: CDR1 SGHAT and CDR2 FQDESV (reference sequence). Between the trimmed V and J ends, which lost 5 bases and 7 bases, there was a span of 3 bases. The CDR3 coding sequence is TGTGCCAGCAGCAGGAATGAGCAGTTCTTC. This translates into CASSRNEQFF.

This chain connects TRBV5-1 to TRBJ1-1; D gene uncertain. The CDR3 is 14 residues long. The germline V gene has CDR1 SGHRS and CDR2 YFSETQ. The germline V and J ends were trimmed by 1 base and 1 base, with 8 bases remaining between them. CDR3 loop: CASSLSVENTEAFF. The CDR3, as DNA: TGCGCCAGCAGCTTGTCGGTTGAGAACACTGAAGCTTTCTTT.

The chain carries TRBV10-2 and TRBJ1-2, with D tentatively TRBD1 (5 bases). Trimming shortened V by 4 bases and J by 5 bases, and 11 bases separated the two germline ends. The CDR3 loop spans 13 amino acids. The germline V gene has CDR1 WSHSY and CDR2 SAAADI. The CDR3 is CASSGGGPYGYTF. CDR3 coding DNA: TGCGCCAGCAGTGGGGGCGGACCGTATGGCTACACCTTC.

The rearrangement uses TRBV7-3 and TRBJ2-5; D is unresolved. The length of the CDR3 is 15 residues. In germline, CDR1 is SGHTA, CDR2 FQGTGA. Trimming took 3 bases from V and 9 from J, leaving 20 bases between them. CDR3 sequence: CASSFRPGPTGAQYF. The CDR3 DNA sequence: TGTGCCAGCAGCTTCCGACCGGGTCCCACGGGTGCCCAGTACTTC.

CDR3 in amino acids: CASSLGAGRGLQETQYF. CDR3 coding DNA: TGTGCCAGCAGCTTGGGGGCAGGGCGAGGACTCCAAGAGACCCAGTACTTC. The J gene is TRBJ2-5, the V gene TRBV11-2, with D perhaps TRBD1 (6 bases). CDR1 SGHAT and CDR2 FQNNGV come from the germline V gene. The CDR3 spans 17 residues. V dropped 3 bases and J dropped 1 base, with 18 bases sitting between them.

CDR3 region: CASSLTSVEQYF. CDR3 in DNA: TGTGCCAGCAGCCTTACTAGCGTAGAGCAGTACTTC. V is TRBV11-3 and J is TRBJ2-7; 7 bases are a match to TRBD2. CDR1 is SGHNT, CDR2 YENEEA, per germline. This CDR3 spans 12 amino acids. Unmatched junction bases numbered 5, after V lost 5 bases and J lost 7 bases.

The V gene is TRBV18, the J gene TRBJ2-2; D ambiguous. V was cut by 9 bases and J by 2 bases, with 4 bases left in between. The CDR3 is 11 amino acids. Germline assignment: CDR1 KGHSH and CDR2 LQKENI. CDR3 DNA: TGTGCCAGTTCTAACACCGGGGAGCTGTTTTTT. Its translation is CASSNTGELFF.

This chain uses TRBV9 with TRBJ1-5; D gene unclear. Trimming shortened V by 2 bases and J by 3 bases, and 12 bases separated the two germline ends. Germline CDR1 is SGDLS and CDR2 is YYNGEE. There are 15 residues in the CDR3. CDR3 sequence (DNA): TGTGCCAGCAGCGTTGACTTGAGTCCCAATCAGCCCCAGCATTTT. Its protein is CASSVDLSPNQPQHF.

This chain links TRBV2 with TRBJ2-5, with 16 bases fitting TRBD2. The CDR3 runs to 19 residues. The junction had 13 bases not matched to a gene; V was cut back by 5 bases and J by 4 bases. CDR1 is SNHLY, CDR2 FYNNEI, per germline. CDR3 protein: CASSFLSGTSGGAGETQYF. In DNA form, the CDR3 reads TGTGCCAGCAGTTTTCTGTCCGGGACTAGCGGGGGGGCCGGAGAGACCCAGTACTTC.

The CDR3 loop reads CASSFNRETNTEAFF. DNA for the CDR3: TGTGCCAGCAGCTTTAACAGGGAAACGAACACTGAAGCTTTCTTT. This chain links TRBV11-3 with TRBJ1-1; D is possibly TRBD1 (6 bases). Trimming stripped 3 bases from V and 1 base from J, with 12 bases between. Looked up from germline, CDR1 is SGHNT and CDR2 is YENEEA. The CDR3 has 15 residues.

The chain uses TRBV4-1 and TRBJ1-2; no firm D call. Per germline, CDR1 MGHRA and CDR2 YSYEKL. Trimming removed 0 bases from V and 0 bases from J, with 8 bases in between. The CDR3 contains 15 residues. The CDR3 DNA reads as TGCGCCAGCAGCCAAGATAGTCAGACTAACTATGGCTACACCTTC. It is translated as CASSQDSQTNYGYTF.

The V call is TRBV3-1 (or the pseudogene TRBV3-2), the J call TRBJ2-3; TRBD2 agrees at 11 bases. With 0 bases clipped from V and 6 bases from J, the junction kept 5 bases outside the gene matches. CDR3 length: 16 residues. The germline V gene encodes CDR1 LGHDT and CDR2 YNNKEL (reference sequence). The CDR3: CASSQDFTSGSDTQYF. The CDR3 nucleotides are TGTGCCAGCAGCCAAGATTTCACTAGCGGGAGCGATACGCAGTATTTT.